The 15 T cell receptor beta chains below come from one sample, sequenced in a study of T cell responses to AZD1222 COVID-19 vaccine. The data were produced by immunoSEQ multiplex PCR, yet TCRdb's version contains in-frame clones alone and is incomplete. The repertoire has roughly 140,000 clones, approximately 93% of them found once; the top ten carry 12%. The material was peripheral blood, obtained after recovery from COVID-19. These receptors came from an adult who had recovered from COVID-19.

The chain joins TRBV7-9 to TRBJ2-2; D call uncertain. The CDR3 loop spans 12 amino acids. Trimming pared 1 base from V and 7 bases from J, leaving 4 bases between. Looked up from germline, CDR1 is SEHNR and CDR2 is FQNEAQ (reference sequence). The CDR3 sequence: CASSLGIGELFF. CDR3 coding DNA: TGTGCCAGCAGCTTAGGAATCGGGGAGCTGTTTTTT.

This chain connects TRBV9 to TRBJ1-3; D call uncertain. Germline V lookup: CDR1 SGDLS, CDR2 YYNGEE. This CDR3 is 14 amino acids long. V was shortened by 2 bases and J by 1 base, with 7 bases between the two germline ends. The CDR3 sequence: CASSVRGSGNTIYF. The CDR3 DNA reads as TGTGCCAGCAGCGTTAGAGGGTCTGGAAACACCATATATTTT.

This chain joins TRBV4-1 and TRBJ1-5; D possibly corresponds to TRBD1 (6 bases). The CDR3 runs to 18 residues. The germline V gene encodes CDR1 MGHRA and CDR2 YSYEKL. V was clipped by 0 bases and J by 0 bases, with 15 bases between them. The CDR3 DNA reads TGCGCCAGCAGCCAAGAGGACAGTACGTCTTATAGCAATCAGCCCCAGCATTTT. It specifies CASSQEDSTSYSNQPQHF.

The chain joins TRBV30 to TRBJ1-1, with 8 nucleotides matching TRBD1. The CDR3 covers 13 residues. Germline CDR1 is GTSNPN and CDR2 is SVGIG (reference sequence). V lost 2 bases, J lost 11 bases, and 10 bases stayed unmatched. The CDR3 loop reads CAWSSRGRGVAFF. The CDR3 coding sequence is TGTGCCTGGAGTAGCAGGGGGCGTGGCGTGGCTTTCTTT.

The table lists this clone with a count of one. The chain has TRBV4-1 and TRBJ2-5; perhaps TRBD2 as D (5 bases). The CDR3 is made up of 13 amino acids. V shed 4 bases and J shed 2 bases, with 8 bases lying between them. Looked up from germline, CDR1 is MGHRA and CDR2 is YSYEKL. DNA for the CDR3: TGCGCCAGCAGCCTCGGGATACAAGAGACCCAGTACTTC. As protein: CASSLGIQETQYF.

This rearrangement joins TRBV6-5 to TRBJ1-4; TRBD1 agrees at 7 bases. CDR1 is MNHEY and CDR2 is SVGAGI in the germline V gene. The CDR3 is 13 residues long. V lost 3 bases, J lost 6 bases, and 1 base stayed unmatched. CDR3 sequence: CASSYDRDEKLFF. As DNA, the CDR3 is TGTGCCAGCAGTTATGACAGGGATGAAAAACTGTTTTTT.

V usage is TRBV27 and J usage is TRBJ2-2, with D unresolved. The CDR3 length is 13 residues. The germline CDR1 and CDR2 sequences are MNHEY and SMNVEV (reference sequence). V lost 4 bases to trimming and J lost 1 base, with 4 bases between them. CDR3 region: CASSYGNTGELFF. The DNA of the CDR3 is TGTGCCAGCAGTTATGGGAACACCGGGGAGCTGTTTTTT.

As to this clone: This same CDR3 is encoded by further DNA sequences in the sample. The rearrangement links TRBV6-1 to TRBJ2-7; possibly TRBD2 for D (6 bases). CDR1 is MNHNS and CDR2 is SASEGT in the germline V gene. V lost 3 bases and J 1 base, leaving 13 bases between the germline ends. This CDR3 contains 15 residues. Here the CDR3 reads CASSDGTGASYEQYF. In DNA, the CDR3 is TGTGCCAGCAGTGATGGGACTGGGGCATCCTACGAGCAGTACTTC.

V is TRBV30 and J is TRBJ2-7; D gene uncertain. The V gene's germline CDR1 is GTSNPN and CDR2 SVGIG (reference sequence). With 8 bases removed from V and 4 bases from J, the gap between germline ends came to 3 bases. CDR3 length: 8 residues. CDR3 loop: CARYEQYF. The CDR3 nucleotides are TGTGCCCGTTACGAGCAGTACTTC.

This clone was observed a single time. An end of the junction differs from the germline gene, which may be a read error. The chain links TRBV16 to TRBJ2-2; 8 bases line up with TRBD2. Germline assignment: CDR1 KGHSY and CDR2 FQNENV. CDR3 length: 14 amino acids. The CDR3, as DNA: TGTGCCAGCAACCAAGAAGGGACTAGCGGGGAGCTGTTTTTT. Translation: CASNQEGTSGELFF.

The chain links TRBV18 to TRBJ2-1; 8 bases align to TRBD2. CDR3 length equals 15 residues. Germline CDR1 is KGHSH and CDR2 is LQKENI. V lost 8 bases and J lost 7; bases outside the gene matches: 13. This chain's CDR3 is CASADTSGSRNEQFF. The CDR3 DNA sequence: TGTGCCAGCGCCGATACTAGCGGTTCACGGAATGAGCAGTTCTTC.

The CDR3 nucleotides are TGTGCCAGCAGCTCCTCCGGGCGGGTCAGCTCCTACAATGAGCAGTTCTTC. Its translation is CASSSSGRVSSYNEQFF. V and J are TRBV5-4 and TRBJ2-1; D possibly corresponds to TRBD2 (5 bases). Trimming took off 3 bases at V and 0 bases at J, with 16 bases between the two ends. The CDR3 is made up of 17 amino acids. Germline loops: CDR1 SGHNT, CDR2 YYREEE (reference sequence).

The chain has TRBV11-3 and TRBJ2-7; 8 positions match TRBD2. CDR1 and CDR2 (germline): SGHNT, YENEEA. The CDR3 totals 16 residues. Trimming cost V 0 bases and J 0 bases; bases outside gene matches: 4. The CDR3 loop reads CASSLDPGTSSYEQYF. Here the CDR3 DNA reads TGTGCCAGCAGCTTAGATCCCGGGACTAGCTCCTACGAGCAGTACTTC.

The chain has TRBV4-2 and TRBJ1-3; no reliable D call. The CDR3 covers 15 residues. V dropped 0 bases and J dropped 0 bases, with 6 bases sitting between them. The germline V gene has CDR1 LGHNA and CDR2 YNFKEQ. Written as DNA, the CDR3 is TGTGCCAGCAGCCAAGAACTGCACTCTGGAAACACCATATATTTT. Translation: CASSQELHSGNTIYF.

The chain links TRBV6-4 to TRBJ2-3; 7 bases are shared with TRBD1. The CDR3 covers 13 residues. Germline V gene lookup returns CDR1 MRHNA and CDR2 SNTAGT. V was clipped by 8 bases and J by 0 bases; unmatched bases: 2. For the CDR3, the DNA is TGTGCCAGCGGGGACAGTAGCACAGATACGCAGTATTTT. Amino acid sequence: CASGDSSTDTQYF.